One and the same sample provided the 14 T cell receptor beta chains below, sequenced in a study of T cells in Graves' hyperthyroidism and ophthalmopathy. RNA transcripts were the template for amplifying TCR beta CDR3 regions. A set of HTBI primers served as the primers for a first-round RT-PCR of the TCR CDR3. In TCRdb, the multiplex PCR reads were re-called with MiXCR into one record per CDR3 protein. The data show about 460,000 distinct CDR3 sequences, approximately 23% seen once. Material: blood. Receptors originate from a woman aged 70-85 years with Graves' ophthalmopathy.

This clonotype was recorded many times. The rearrangement uses TRBV3-1 and TRBJ1-1, with 7 positions matching TRBD1. The CDR3 runs 14 residues. V trimming: 1 base; J trimming: 2 bases; junction bases outside the gene matches: 1. Germline V gene data show CDR1 as LGHDT and CDR2 as YNNKEL (reference sequence). CDR3 in DNA: TGTGCCAGCAGCCAAGCAGGGGGAAACACTGAAGCTTTCTTT. This gives the protein CASSQAGGNTEAFF. The variable domain in full, completed from reference TRBV3-1 and TRBJ1-1, reads DTAVSQTPKYLVTQMGNDKSIKCEQNLGHDTMYWYKQDSKKFLKIMFSYNNKELIINETVPNRFSPKSPDKAHLNLHINSLELGDSAVYFCASSQAGGNTEAFFGQGTRLTVV.

This clonotype appeared a few times. V is TRBV20-1 and J is TRBJ1-2; 11 nucleotides agree with TRBD1. This CDR3 contains 14 residues. Trimming removed 0 bases from V and 7 bases from J; junction bases left unmatched: 4. Germline CDR1 and CDR2: DFQATT and SNEGSKA (reference sequence). CDR3 sequence reads: CSARDPGTGGGYTF. The CDR3 DNA is TGCAGTGCTAGAGACCCCGGGACAGGGGGTGGCTACACCTTC.

This clonotype was detected a few times. The rearrangement joins TRBV28 to TRBJ2-7; D unresolved. V lost 5 bases and J 6 bases, leaving 8 bases between the germline ends. Germline V gives CDR1 MDHEN, CDR2 SYDVKM. This CDR3 region has 11 residues. This CDR3 is CASSQWLEQYF. The CDR3 DNA follows: TGTGCCAGCAGTCAGTGGCTCGAGCAGTACTTC.

The count of this clonotype is one. V gene TRBV3-1 combines with J gene TRBJ2-1; D is tentatively TRBD1 or TRBD2 (5 bases each). Trimming cost V 7 bases and J 0 bases, with 19 bases left between them. Germline V gene lookup returns CDR1 LGHDT and CDR2 YNNKEL (reference sequence). This CDR3 region has 17 residues. Written as DNA, the CDR3 is TGTGCCAGCACCCCGGGGCCTAAGCGGCACTCCTACAATGAGCAGTTCTTC. Residues: CASTPGPKRHSYNEQFF.

The table lists this clonotype with many counts. J is TRBJ1-3 and V is TRBV10-1, with no clear D. The CDR3 runs to 15 residues. Trimming removed 3 bases at V and 1 base at J, with 10 bases between. CDR1 is WNHNN, CDR2 SYGVQD, per germline (reference sequence). CDR3 sequence (DNA): TGCGCCAGCAGTGATGAGCCAGCTTCTGGAAACACCATATATTTT. Translated: CASSDEPASGNTIYF.

In this sample, this clonotype turned up a few times. This chain connects TRBV6-1 to TRBJ1-2; maybe TRBD1 (5 bases). V was trimmed by 5 bases and J by 4 bases, leaving 14 bases between them. CDR1 is MNHNS, CDR2 SASEGT, per germline. There are 14 residues in the CDR3. The DNA for the CDR3 is TGTGCCAGCAGTCCCCAGCAGGGACCCTATGGCTACACCTTC. It translates to CASSPQQGPYGYTF.

The chain recombines TRBV18 with TRBJ1-1, with D hard to call. CDR3 length: 15 residues. Germline V CDR1 and CDR2: KGHSH, LQKENI. With 9 bases removed from V and 2 bases from J, the gap between germline ends came to 19 bases. CDR3 residues: CASDAGGSFNTEAFF. In nucleotides, the CDR3 is TGTGCCAGTGACGCCGGCGGATCTTTCAACACTGAAGCTTTCTTT.

The chain joins TRBV5-4 to TRBJ2-1, with D possibly TRBD1 on 6 matching bases. Per the germline V gene, CDR1 is SGHNT and CDR2 is YYREEE (reference sequence). Trimming pared 6 bases from V and 1 base from J, leaving 17 bases between. This CDR3 is 16 amino acids long. The CDR3 sequence is CASTSGQRGSYNEQFF. In nucleotides, the CDR3 is TGTGCCAGCACCTCGGGACAAAGAGGTTCCTACAATGAGCAGTTCTTC.

This clonotype showed up many times. This chain uses TRBV6-1 with TRBJ1-1; perhaps TRBD1 as D (5 bases). CDR3 length equals 13 residues. Germline loops: CDR1 MNHNS, CDR2 SASEGT. The ends were cut back, 6 bases at V and 3 bases at J, with 11 bases in the middle. The CDR3, as DNA: TGTGCCAGCAGCCGGGACGGCGACACTGAAGCTTTCTTT. Encoded protein: CASSRDGDTEAFF.

This chain joins TRBV7-9 and TRBJ2-1; D is possibly TRBD1 (6 bases). CDR3 length equals 15 residues. The ends were cut back, 5 bases at V and 3 bases at J, with 14 bases in the middle. CDR1 SEHNR and CDR2 FQNEAQ come from the germline V gene (reference sequence). CDR3 coding DNA: TGTGCCAGCAGCAAACAGGGTATAAGCTACAATGAGCAGTTCTTC. It specifies CASSKQGISYNEQFF.

The J gene is TRBJ1-2, the V gene TRBV6-1, with no clear D. Germline V lookup: CDR1 MNHNS, CDR2 SASEGT. Between the trimmed V and J ends, which lost 3 bases and 4 bases, there was a span of 9 bases. This CDR3 is 13 amino acids long. CDR3 protein: CASSDEAVYGYTF. The CDR3, as DNA: TGTGCCAGCAGTGACGAGGCAGTCTATGGCTACACCTTC.

The chain employs TRBV4-3 and TRBJ2-2; 10 bases match TRBD2. The CDR3 is 16 residues long. Per the germline V gene, CDR1 is LGHNA and CDR2 is YSLEER. V was pared by 0 bases and J by 5 bases, with 3 bases of the junction left unmatched. The CDR3 nucleotides are TGCGCCAGCAGCCAAGATTTACTAGCGGGAACCGGGGAGCTGTTTTTT. Translated: CASSQDLLAGTGELFF.

This clonotype has a handful of counts. The V gene is TRBV5-1, the J gene TRBJ2-3; no clear D gene. The CDR3 is made up of 14 amino acids. V was pared by 0 bases and J by 7 bases, with 12 bases between. Germline V gene lookup returns CDR1 SGHRS and CDR2 YFSETQ. In DNA, the CDR3 is TGCGCCAGCAGCTTGGACAGCTTACCACATACGCAGTATTTT. Its translation is CASSLDSLPHTQYF.

V and J are TRBV11-2 and TRBJ2-2; TRBD1 matches 7 bases. Germline V gives CDR1 SGHAT, CDR2 FQNNGV. This CDR3 is built from 13 residues. Losses at the gene ends were 5 bases for V and 6 bases for J; bases not matched to a gene: 3. In DNA form, the CDR3 reads TGTGCCAGCAGCGTTACAGGGGCCGGGGAGCTGTTTTTT. Its translation: CASSVTGAGELFF. Together with reference TRBV11-2 and TRBJ2-2, the CDR3 gives the full variable domain: EAGVAQSPRYKIIEKRQSVAFWCNPISGHATLYWYQQILGQGPKLLIQFQNNGVVDDSQLPKDRFSAERLKGVDSTLKIQPAKLEDSAVYLCASSVTGAGELFFGEGSRLTVL.